Reported below is one T cell receptor (beta chain). Antigen specificity is unknown. This specimen belongs to a study of T cell responses to AZD1222 COVID-19 vaccine. Study-wide context: Investigators merged groups given second doses at roughly 4 or roughly 12 weeks. General study results and limits: Spike-specific TCR breadth and depth were elevated following two AZD1222 doses.

CDR1 GTSNPN and CDR2 SVGIG come from the germline V gene (reference sequence). The CDR3 has 13 residues. The V end was cut by 0 bases, the J end by 3 bases, with 5 bases between. Repertoires were generated with immunoSEQ multiplex PCR, while TCRdb's copy carries only in-frame clones and drops some. The data show over 45,000 clones, approximately 85% seen once. The source is an adult in good health. Sequencing used peripheral blood, obtained on day 0 of AZD1222 vaccination. The chain has TRBV30 and TRBJ1-4; D is ambiguous. The CDR3 DNA reads TGTGCCTGGAGTGTATCGGCTAATGAAAAACTGTTTTTT. Translating it yields CAWSVSANEKLFF.